A selection of T cell receptor beta chains follows, all from one sample in a study of T cell changes during pregnancy in multiple sclerosis. Sequencing used immunoSEQ multiplex PCR; TCRdb keeps in-frame clones, though not all of them. This sample carries 58,000 or so clones, approximately 90% of them seen once, and the ten largest clones take approximately 0.4%. The sample in question was CD4+ T cells from peripheral blood mononuclear cells, obtained in the third trimester of pregnancy. These receptors came from a female donor with multiple sclerosis, enrolled in a pregnancy study. Each CDR3 is given with its conserved first and last residue. D genes are given only for firm matches. Rows give clone size only sometimes, using once, few, many, or a class for an expanded clone.

TRBJ1-2	.	.	TRBV19	TGTGCCACCAGAGAGCCGGGATCTAGGGCCTATGGCTACACCTTC	CATREPGSRAYGYTF
TRBJ2-3	.	.	TRBV6-5	TGTGCCAGCAGTTACTCGACTAGTTCAGATACGCAGTATTTT	CASSYSTSSDTQYF
TRBJ1-2	.	TRBD1	TRBV30	TGTGCCTGGTTGACAGGGGGCGCGAATGGCTACACCTTC	CAWLTGGANGYTF
TRBJ2-3	.	.	TRBV19	TGTGCCAGTAGTACCCTTTTAGCGGCCACAGATACGCAGTATTTT	CASSTLLAATDTQYF
TRBJ1-2	.	TRBD1	TRBV15	TGTGCCACCAGCAGAGATCACGGACAGGGGACGAGAGGCTACACCTTC	CATSRDHGQGTRGYTF
TRBJ1-6	.	.	TRBV7-2	TGTGCCAGCAGCTTAAACTACGAGGGTTCACCCCTCCACTTT	CASSLNYEGSPLHF
TRBJ2-7	.	TRBD2	TRBV19	TGTGCCAGTAGTATAGGATCGCGGGAGAGCTCCTACGAGCAGTACTTC	CASSIGSRESSYEQYF
TRBJ1-1	.	.	TRBV7-8	TGTGCCAGCAGGGTAATGGGGGCAGGGGACCCACAAATGAACACTGAAGCTTTCTTT	CASRVMGAGDPQMNTEAFF
TRBJ1-1	few	TRBD1	TRBV29-1	TGCAGCGTCCGGGGACAGGAGGACACTGAAGCTTTCTTT	CSVRGQEDTEAFF
TRBJ1-6	.	TRBD1	TRBV9	TGTGCCAGCAGCGTAGGGACAGGGAATAGTTCACCCCTCCACTTT	CASSVGTGNSSPLHF
TRBJ1-5	.	TRBD1	TRBV4-1	TGCGCCAGCAGCCAAGAAGGGGGACAGAGTCAGCCCCAGCATTTT	CASSQEGGQSQPQHF
TRBJ1-4	.	TRBD1	TRBV30	TGTGCCCTAGGACAGGGTCACGAAAAACTGTTTTTT	CALGQGHEKLFF
TRBJ2-1	few	TRBD1	TRBV27	TGTGCCAGCAGTTTAAGGGACAGGGGGCACAATGAGCAGTTCTTC	CASSLRDRGHNEQFF
TRBJ2-7	.	.	TRBV19	TGTGCCAGTAGCTCCCTCCGTGGAGGTGTCAACGAGCAGTACTTC	CASSSLRGGVNEQYF
TRBJ1-1	.	.	TRBV6-4	TGTGCCAGCAGCCCGGACAGACTGAACACTGAAGCTTTCTTT	CASSPDRLNTEAFF
TRBJ1-5	.	TRBD1	TRBV7-9	TGTGCCAGCAGCGTATCCGGGACAGGGGAAAATCAGCCCCAGCATTTT	CASSVSGTGENQPQHF
TRBJ2-3	.	.	TRBV5-6	TGTGCCAGCAGCTTGGTCGACAGGTCCACAGATACGCAGTATTTT	CASSLVDRSTDTQYF
TRBJ2-5	.	TRBD1	TRBV29-1	TGCAGCGTGGGACAGGAAGAGACCCAGTACTTC	CSVGQEETQYF
TRBJ1-2	once	.	TRBV30	TGTGCCTGGAGTGTTCGGAGGCAGACCACAAACTATGGCTACACCTTC	CAWSVRRQTTNYGYTF
TRBJ2-3	.	.	TRBV7-9	TGTGCCAGCAGCTTCAGGGAGGTCGATTTT	CASSFREVDF
TRBJ2-7	.	TRBD1	TRBV7-2	TGTGCCAGCAGCTTAGGTCAGGGGGCCGAGCAGTACTTC	CASSLGQGAEQYF
TRBJ2-7	.	TRBD2	TRBV30	TGTGCCTGGAGACTAGCGGGAGTTATCTACGAGCAGTACTTC	CAWRLAGVIYEQYF
TRBJ2-7	.	.	TRBV11-3	TGTGCCAGCAGCTTAGATGCAGCTAGCGAGCAGTACTTC	CASSLDAASEQYF
TRBJ1-1	.	.	TRBV19	TGTGCCAGTAGTACGACAGTGAACACTGAAGCTTTCTTT	CASSTTVNTEAFF
TRBJ1-2	.	.	TRBV19	TGTGCCAGTAGTATTACAGGGCTGACTAACTATGGCTACACCTTC	CASSITGLTNYGYTF
TRBJ1-2	few	.	TRBV27	TGTGCCAGCAGTTTGCGGGGAAATGTGAACTATGGCTACACCTTC	CASSLRGNVNYGYTF
TRBJ2-4	.	TRBD2	TRBV18	TGTGCCAGCTCACCGGGGGAGGGAGCCAAAAACATTCAGTACTTC	CASSPGEGAKNIQYF
TRBJ1-5	.	TRBD1	TRBV5-5	TGTGCCAGCAGCCACTCCTCCGGGACAGGGGGCAATCAGCCCCAGCATTTT	CASSHSSGTGGNQPQHF
TRBJ2-2	.	.	TRBV6-1	TGTGCCAGCAGTGAAGCCATTACCGGGGAGCTGTTTTTT	CASSEAITGELFF
TRBJ2-2	.	TRBD2	TRBV10-1	TGCGCCAGCAGTGAGTTGCAGGGGGCTAGCGGGGGGACCGGGGAGCTGTTTTTT	CASSELQGASGGTGELFF
TRBJ2-2	.	.	TRBV7-2	TGTGCCAGCAGATCTCGCGGGGCTTTAGACACCGGGGAGCTGTTTTTT	CASRSRGALDTGELFF
TRBJ1-1	.	TRBD1	TRBV18	TGTGCCAGCTCCCCTCACAGGGGGATGGGGGACACTGAAGCTTTCTTT	CASSPHRGMGDTEAFF
TRBJ1-3	few	TRBD1	TRBV10-3	TGTGCCATCACCTCCGGGACAGATGCTGGAAACACCATATATTTT	CAITSGTDAGNTIYF
TRBJ1-2	.	.	TRBV7-9	TGTGCCAGCAGCTTAGGAAATACGGGGTATCAAGGCTACACCTTC	CASSLGNTGYQGYTF
TRBJ1-2	few	.	TRBV7-9	TGTGCCAGCAGCGTGGACAGTTCCTATGGCTACACCTTC	CASSVDSSYGYTF
TRBJ2-2	.	TRBD1	TRBV11-2	TGTGCCAGCAGCTTAGGGGGACAGGGGAACACCGGGGAGCTGTTTTTT	CASSLGGQGNTGELFF
TRBJ2-2	.	TRBD1	TRBV14	TGTGCCAGCAGCTTACGACAGGGAGCGAGGGAGCTGTTTTTT	CASSLRQGARELFF
TRBJ2-3	.	.	TRBV5-5	TGTGCCAGCAGCTTGTTATCGGGTATAAGCACAGATACGCAGTATTTT	CASSLLSGISTDTQYF
TRBJ1-5	.	TRBD1	TRBV2	TGTGCCAGCAACGGACAGGGGAGCAATCAGCCCCAGCATTTT	CASNGQGSNQPQHF
TRBJ1-2	once	.	TRBV4-3	TGCGCCAGCAGCCAAGCTGACAGGTTCGGCTACACCTTC	CASSQADRFGYTF
TRBJ1-4	.	TRBD1	TRBV6-1	TGTGCCAGCATAAGGACAGGGGGTGAAAAACTGTTTTTT	CASIRTGGEKLFF
TRBJ2-7	.	TRBD1	TRBV6-1	TGTGCCAGCAACCCGGACAGGGGCGGGTACGAGCAGTACTTC	CASNPDRGGYEQYF
TRBJ2-1	once	.	TRBV30	TGTGCCTGGACAGACTACAATGAGCAGTTCTTC	CAWTDYNEQFF
TRBJ2-1	.	.	TRBV30	TGTGCCTGGAGTGTACAGAGCCCTCATGAGCAGTTCTTC	CAWSVQSPHEQFF
TRBJ1-5	few	.	TRBV27	TGTGCCAGCAGTCTGAAGGGGGTCCAACAGCCCCAGCATTTT	CASSLKGVQQPQHF
TRBJ1-4	.	.	TRBV7-9	TGTGCCAGCAGCTTAGGTGACGGAAGAGGTGAAAAACTGTTTTTT	CASSLGDGRGEKLFF
TRBJ1-2	.	.	TRBV9	TGTGCCAGCAGCGTAGAAGCAGGGTACGGCTACACCTTC	CASSVEAGYGYTF
TRBJ2-1	.	.	TRBV5-4	TGTGCCAGCAGCTTGGTTAGCCCAGAGCTTGGCAATGAGCAGTTCTTC	CASSLVSPELGNEQFF
TRBJ1-1	.	.	TRBV9	TGTGTCAGCAGCGTAGGACGGGGGGGCGCGCACACTGAAGCTTTCTTT	CVSSVGRGGAHTEAFF
TRBJ2-7	.	TRBD2	TRBV6-5	TGTGCCAGCAGTTACTCGTTCGCGGGGGGCCACGAGCAGTACTTC	CASSYSFAGGHEQYF
TRBJ1-5	.	.	TRBV19	TGTGCCAGTAGGGGGGAGGGAGGGCGGCCCCAGCATTTT	CASRGEGGRPQHF
TRBJ2-7	.	.	TRBV9	TGTGCCAGCAGCGTACGCGGGACCACCTACGAGCAGTACTTC	CASSVRGTTYEQYF
TRBJ1-3	.	.	TRBV4-1	TGCGCCAGCAGCCAAGGCCGGGTCTCTGGAAACACCATATATTTT	CASSQGRVSGNTIYF
TRBJ2-5	.	TRBD1	TRBV7-7	TGTGCCAGCAGCTCAGGGACCGGGACAGGAGAAACCCAGTACTTC	CASSSGTGTGETQYF
TRBJ1-1	once	TRBD1	TRBV13	TGTGCCAGCAGCTTATTAATTCCCGGGCGGGCGGGGCCGGGACAGTTGAACACTGAAGCTTTCTTT	CASSLLIPGRAGPGQLNTEAFF
TRBJ1-1	few	TRBD1	TRBV10-3	TGTGCCACAACGGGACAGGGTTCGCCTGAAGCTTTCTTT	CATTGQGSPEAFF
TRBJ2-3	.	.	TRBV2	TGTGCCAGCGGTTCGCGGATGGCCGCAGATACGCAGTATTTT	CASGSRMAADTQYF